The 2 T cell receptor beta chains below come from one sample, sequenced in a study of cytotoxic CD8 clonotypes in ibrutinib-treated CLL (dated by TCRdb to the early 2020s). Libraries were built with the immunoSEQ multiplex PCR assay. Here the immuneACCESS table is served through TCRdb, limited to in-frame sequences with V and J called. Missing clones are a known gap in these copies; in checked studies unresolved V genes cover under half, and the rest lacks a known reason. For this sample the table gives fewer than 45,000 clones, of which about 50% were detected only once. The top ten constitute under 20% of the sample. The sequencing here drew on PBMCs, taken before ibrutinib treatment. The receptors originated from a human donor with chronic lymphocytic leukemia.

CDR3 amino acids: CASSFSGTGGINTEAFF. The CDR3 DNA follows: TGTGCCAGCAGCTTCTCCGGGACAGGGGGCATAAACACTGAAGCTTTCTTT. The chain carries TRBV11-2 and TRBJ1-1, with 12 bases fitting TRBD1. The germline V gene has CDR1 SGHAT and CDR2 FQNNGV. Trimming at V came to 3 bases and at J to 2 bases, leaving 7 bases not matched to a gene. The length of the CDR3 is 17 residues.

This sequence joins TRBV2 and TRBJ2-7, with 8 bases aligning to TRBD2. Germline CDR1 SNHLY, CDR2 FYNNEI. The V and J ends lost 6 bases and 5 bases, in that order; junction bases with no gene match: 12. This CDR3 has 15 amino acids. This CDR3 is CASREPGLGPHEQYF. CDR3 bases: TGTGCCAGCAGGGAACCGGGACTAGGTCCCCACGAGCAGTACTTC.